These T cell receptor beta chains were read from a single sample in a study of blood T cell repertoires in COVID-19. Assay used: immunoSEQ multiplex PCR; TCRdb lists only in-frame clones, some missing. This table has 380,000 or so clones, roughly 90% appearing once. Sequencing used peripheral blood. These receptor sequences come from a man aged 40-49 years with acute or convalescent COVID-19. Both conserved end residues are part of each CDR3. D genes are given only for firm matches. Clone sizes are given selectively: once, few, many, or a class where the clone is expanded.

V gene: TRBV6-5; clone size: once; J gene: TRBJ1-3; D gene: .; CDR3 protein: CASKAGAYSGNTIYF; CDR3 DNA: TGTGCCAGCAAGGCCGGAGCCTACTCTGGAAACACCATATATTTT
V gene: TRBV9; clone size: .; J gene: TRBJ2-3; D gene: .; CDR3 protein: CASSAHTTADTQYF; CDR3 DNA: TGTGCCAGCAGCGCGCACACGACTGCAGATACGCAGTATTTT
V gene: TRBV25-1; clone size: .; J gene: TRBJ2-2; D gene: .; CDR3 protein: CASSESRDTGELFF; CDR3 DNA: TGTGCCAGCAGTGAATCCAGGGACACCGGAGAGCTGTTTTTT
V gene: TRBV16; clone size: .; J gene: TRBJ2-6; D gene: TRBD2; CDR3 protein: CASSQYGARRLAAPGANVLTF; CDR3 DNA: TGTGCCAGCAGCCAATATGGGGCCCGTCGACTAGCGGCACCTGGGGCCAACGTCCTGACTTTC
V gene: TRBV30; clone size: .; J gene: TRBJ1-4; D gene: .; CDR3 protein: CAWSTAEKLFF; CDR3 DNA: TGTGCCTGGAGTACAGCCGAAAAACTGTTTTTT
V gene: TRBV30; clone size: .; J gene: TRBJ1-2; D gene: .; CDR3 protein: CAWSEYNYGYTF; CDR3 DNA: TGTGCCTGGAGCGAGTACAACTATGGCTACACCTTC
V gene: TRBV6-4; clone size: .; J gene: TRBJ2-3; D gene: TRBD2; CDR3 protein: CASSEAGGTDTQYF; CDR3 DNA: TGTGCCAGCAGTGAAGCGGGGGGCACAGATACGCAGTATTTT
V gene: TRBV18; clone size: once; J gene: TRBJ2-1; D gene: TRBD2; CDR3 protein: CASSPRGSSLNEQFF; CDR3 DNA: TGTGCCAGCTCACCACGCGGGAGTAGTTTGAATGAGCAGTTCTTC
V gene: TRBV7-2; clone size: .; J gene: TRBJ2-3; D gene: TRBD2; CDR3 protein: CASSISGGGRNTDTQYF; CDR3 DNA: TGTGCCAGCAGCATTTCGGGAGGGGGGAGGAACACAGATACGCAGTATTTT
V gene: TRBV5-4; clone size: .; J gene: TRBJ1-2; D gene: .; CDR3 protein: CASSREQGQGDSGGYTF; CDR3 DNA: TGTGCCAGCAGCCGCGAGCAGGGGCAGGGAGATAGTGGTGGCTACACCTTC
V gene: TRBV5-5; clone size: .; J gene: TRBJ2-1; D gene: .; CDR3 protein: CASSLDGSSYNEQFF; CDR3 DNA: TGTGCCAGCAGCTTGGACGGGAGCTCCTACAATGAGCAGTTCTTC
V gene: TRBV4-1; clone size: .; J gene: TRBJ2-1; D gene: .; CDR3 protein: CASSQEVAANHYNEQFF; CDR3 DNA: TGCGCCAGCAGCCAAGAGGTCGCGGCGAACCATTACAATGAGCAGTTCTTC
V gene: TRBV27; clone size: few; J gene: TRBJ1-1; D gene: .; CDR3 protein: CASSFRRNTEAFF; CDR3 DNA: TGTGCCAGCAGTTTCCGTCGGAACACTGAAGCTTTCTTT